The next 18 T cell receptor beta chains were all read from a single sample in a study of T cells in Graves' hyperthyroidism and ophthalmopathy. TCR beta CDR3 regions were amplified from RNA transcripts. Using the HTBI primer set, a first-round RT-PCR was run on the TCR CDR3. TCRdb re-called the multiplex PCR reads with MiXCR, one entry per CDR3 protein. The sample yields about 610,000 distinct CDR3 sequences, roughly 15% seen once. Sequencing was done on a sample of blood. The origin of the receptors is a woman between 35 and 50 years old with Graves' ophthalmopathy.

This clonotype showed up many times. The chain carries TRBV12-3 or TRBV12-4 and TRBJ2-2; TRBD1 might be the D (5 bases). The CDR3 is 17 amino acids. The ends were cut back, 6 bases at V and 4 bases at J, with 21 bases in the middle. The CDR3 sequence: CASSLPAAKTGTGELFF. CDR3 DNA sequence: TGTGCCAGCAGCCTCCCCGCGGCTAAAACAGGCACCGGGGAGCTGTTTTTT.

This clonotype was counted at least ten times. A junction boundary mismatches the germline segment, possibly from a read error. The chain links TRBV6-5 to TRBJ1-2, with D perhaps matching TRBD1 (5 bases). The CDR3 totals 12 residues. The germline gives CDR1 MNHEY, CDR2 SVGAGI. DNA of the CDR3: TGTACCAGCAGGGTGAGGGTTGATGGCTACACCTTC. This gives the protein CTSRVRVDGYTF.

This clonotype came up many times. A junction boundary mismatches the germline segment, possibly from a read error. The DNA of the CDR3 is TGTGCCGAGGCGGCAGGGATTGGCAATGAGCAGCTCTTC. Translating it yields CAEAAGIGNEQLF. The chain has TRBV12-3 or TRBV12-4 and TRBJ2-1; tentative D call: TRBD1 (5 bases). This CDR3 is built from 13 residues.

This clonotype was picked up many times. The V call is TRBV2, the J call TRBJ2-5; 12 bases agree with TRBD2. The junction had 6 bases not matched to a gene; V was cut back by 6 bases and J by 7 bases. Germline V CDR1 and CDR2: SNHLY, FYNNEI. The CDR3 is 14 amino acids. The CDR3 DNA is TGTGCCAGCAGCGGGACTAGCGGGCCCGGGACCCAGTACTTC. Protein sequence: CASSGTSGPGTQYF.

The table lists this clonotype with many counts. The rearrangement uses TRBV6-5 and TRBJ2-5, with TRBD2 matching over 8 bases. This CDR3 comprises 17 residues. V lost 6 bases to trimming and J lost 5 bases; unmatched junction nucleotides: 17. Germline CDR1 MNHEY, CDR2 SVGAGI. The CDR3: CASSRRTSNLQRETQYF. CDR3 nucleotides: TGTGCCAGCAGCCGACGGACTAGCAATCTCCAACGCGAGACCCAGTACTTC.

This clonotype was counted ten times or more. The junction and the germline gene differ at one end; a read error may be behind it. This sequence joins TRBV7-7 and TRBJ1-1; perhaps TRBD1 as D (5 bases). This CDR3 region has 15 residues. Germline V CDR1 and CDR2: SSHAT, FNYEAQ (reference sequence). CDR3 sequence reads: CASSLKGRTNTEAFF. CDR3 DNA sequence: TGTGCTAGCAGCTTAAAGGGGAGGACGAACACTGAAGCTTTCTTT.

V usage is TRBV10-3 and J usage is TRBJ1-1; D is possibly TRBD1 (5 bases). Germline V gives CDR1 ENHRY, CDR2 SYGVKD. The CDR3 length is 12 residues. Trimming cost V 0 bases and J 8 bases, with 7 bases left between them. The DNA of the CDR3 is TGTGCCATCAGTGAGTCCTCAGGGGAAGCTTTCTTT. It is translated as CAISESSGEAFF.

V is TRBV28 and J is TRBJ2-7; TRBD1 might be the D (6 bases). This CDR3 spans 16 amino acids. V lost 7 bases, J lost 3 bases, and 22 bases lay in between. Germline CDR1 reads MDHEN; CDR2 reads SYDVKM. CDR3 sequence: CASTSGAPYSYYEQYF. The CDR3 nucleotides read TGTGCCAGCACCTCAGGGGCACCTTATAGTTACTACGAGCAGTACTTC.

This clonotype occurred many times. The chain links TRBV28 to TRBJ1-5; weak D call: TRBD1 (6 bases). The CDR3 sequence is 15 residues long. Per the germline V gene, CDR1 is MDHEN and CDR2 is SYDVKM. V lost 6 bases and J lost 1, with 13 bases in between. DNA of the CDR3: TGTGCCAGCAGGACGGGGGGGCTAAGCAATCAGCCCCAGCATTTT. This sequence encodes CASRTGGLSNQPQHF.

CDR3 sequence: CASSPQGDRSYEQYF. CDR3 nucleotide sequence: TGTGCCAGCTCACCACAGGGGGACAGGTCCTACGAGCAGTACTTC. The rearrangement uses TRBV18 and TRBJ2-7, with 8 positions matching TRBD1. Looked up from germline, CDR1 is KGHSH and CDR2 is LQKENI. CDR3 length: 15 amino acids. J gave up 1 base and V 1 base, and 3 bases lay outside the gene matches.

This clonotype showed up many times. V is TRBV11-3 and J is TRBJ1-1; D not resolved. The CDR3 has 12 amino acids. Germline assignment: CDR1 SGHNT and CDR2 YENEEA. Trimming cost V 6 bases and J 10 bases, with 15 bases left between them. CDR3 sequence reads: CASRGGASGAFF. The CDR3 nucleotides read TGTGCCAGCAGGGGCGGCGCCTCGGGAGCTTTCTTT.

This clonotype was recorded at least ten times. This sequence joins TRBV28 and TRBJ2-7; D assignment may be TRBD1 or TRBD2 (5 bases each). Germline V lookup: CDR1 MDHEN, CDR2 SYDVKM. Trimming removed 7 bases from V and 0 bases from J, with 19 bases in between. The CDR3 extends over 16 amino acids. The CDR3 spells CASNGWGSHASYEQYF. CDR3 bases: TGTGCCAGCAATGGTTGGGGGAGTCACGCCTCCTACGAGCAGTACTTC.

The V call is TRBV6-2 or TRBV6-3, the J call TRBJ1-2, with no clear D. V was clipped by 6 bases and J by 4 bases, with 18 bases between them. Germline V CDR1 and CDR2: MNHEY, SVGEGT. The CDR3 is 15 amino acids. DNA for the CDR3: TGTGCCAGCAGGCCCGGGCGAGGGTTCGCCTATGGCTACACCTTC. Amino acid sequence: CASRPGRGFAYGYTF.

This clonotype showed up many times. The V call is TRBV20-1, the J call TRBJ2-7; D is perhaps TRBD2 (6 bases). Germline CDR1 and CDR2: DFQATT and SNEGSKA (reference sequence). The CDR3 spans 11 residues. V was cut by 8 bases and J by 2 bases, with 10 bases left in between. The DNA for the CDR3 is TGCAGTTATAGCGGAACCTACGAGCAGTACTTC. It specifies CSYSGTYEQYF.

The J gene is TRBJ2-2, the V gene TRBV20-1; D might be TRBD2 (6 bases). V lost 6 bases and J lost 3, with 11 bases in between. The CDR3 loop spans 13 amino acids. CDR1 is DFQATT and CDR2 is SNEGSKA in the germline V gene (reference sequence). This CDR3 is CSAVSSDTGELFF. The CDR3 DNA reads as TGCAGTGCCGTATCTAGCGACACCGGGGAGCTGTTTTTT.

This clonotype has only one observation. For the CDR3, the DNA is TGTGCCAGCAGTTTGGGGCAGAACCTCCGGCCCCAGCATTTT. Translated, it gives CASSLGQNLRPQHF. The V and J genes are TRBV12-3 or TRBV12-4 and TRBJ1-5; D may be TRBD1 (5 bases). This CDR3 contains 14 residues. The V end was cut by 3 bases, the J end by 9 bases, with 15 bases between.

This clonotype was picked up many times. CDR3 DNA: TGTGCCAGCAGACTGGGGCTTGGAGCGGGGGCCTACGAGCAGTACTTC. This encodes CASRLGLGAGAYEQYF. The chain links TRBV7-2 to TRBJ2-7; 8 nucleotides match TRBD2. Trimming cost V 6 bases and J 2 bases; bases outside gene matches: 12. CDR1 SGHTA and CDR2 FQGNSA come from the germline V gene. The CDR3 consists of 16 residues.

About this clonotype itself: Given a much more abundant clone one base away, this may be a read error. The V and J genes are TRBV29-1 and TRBJ2-7, with TRBD1 as a possible D gene (5 bases). The germline V gene has CDR1 SQVTM and CDR2 ANQGSEA. The V end was cut by 4 bases, the J end by 4 bases, with 14 bases between. This CDR3 comprises 13 residues. CDR3 bases: TGCAGCGTTGCCCAGGGAAAACTTTACGAGCAGTACTTC. Its protein is CSVAQGKLYEQYF.